This TCR beta chain appears in the sequencing data of a study of blood T cells in healthy people across ages. This clonotype has a handful of counts. Peripheral blood was drawn, roughly 10 milliliters per donor. Using a J-beta primer mix together with a sample-barcoded 5' primer, a second PCR was run for roughly 6 to 11 cycles. Individual samples furnished no less than 3 million CDR3-containing paired-end reads apiece. One entry per CDR3 protein, called by TCRdb with MiXCR from the 5' RACE reads. The sample lists fewer than 750,000 distinct CDR3 sequences; around 52% were seen once. This CDR3 is built from 15 residues. Germline lookup yields CDR1 SQVTM and CDR2 ANQGSEA.

The sequencing input was blood. The sequence was collected from a woman of 80 years or more in good health. This sequence joins TRBV29-1 and TRBJ2-2; D is ambiguous. The CDR3 spells CSRDPGTSLTGELFF. In DNA form, the CDR3 reads TGCAGTCGTGACCCGGGTACAAGCCTCACCGGGGAGCTGTTTTTT.